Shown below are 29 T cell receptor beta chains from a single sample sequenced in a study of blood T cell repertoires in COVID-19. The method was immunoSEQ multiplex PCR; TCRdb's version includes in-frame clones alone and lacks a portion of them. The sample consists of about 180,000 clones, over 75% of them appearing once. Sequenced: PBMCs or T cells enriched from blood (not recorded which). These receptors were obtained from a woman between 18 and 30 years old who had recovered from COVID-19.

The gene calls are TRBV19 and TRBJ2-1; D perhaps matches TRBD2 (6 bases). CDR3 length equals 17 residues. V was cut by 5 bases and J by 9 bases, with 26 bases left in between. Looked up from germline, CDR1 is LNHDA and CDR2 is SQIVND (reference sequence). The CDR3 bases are TGTGCCAGTAGTCTCAGCCTAGGCGGCGGGGCGTCGGGTGAGCAGTTCTTC. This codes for CASSLSLGGGASGEQFF.

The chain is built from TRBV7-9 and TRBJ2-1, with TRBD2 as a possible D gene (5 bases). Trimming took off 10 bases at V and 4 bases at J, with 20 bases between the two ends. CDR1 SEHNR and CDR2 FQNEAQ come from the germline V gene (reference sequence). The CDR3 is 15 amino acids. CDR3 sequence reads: CAIQPFRGEYNEQFF. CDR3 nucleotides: TGTGCCATCCAACCGTTCCGGGGAGAATACAATGAGCAGTTCTTC.

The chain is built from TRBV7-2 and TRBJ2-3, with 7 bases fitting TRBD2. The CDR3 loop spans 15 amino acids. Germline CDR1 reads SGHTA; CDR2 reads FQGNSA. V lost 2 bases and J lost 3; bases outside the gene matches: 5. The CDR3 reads CASSLTSGETDTQYF. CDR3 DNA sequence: TGTGCCAGCAGCTTAACCAGCGGGGAGACAGATACGCAGTATTTT.

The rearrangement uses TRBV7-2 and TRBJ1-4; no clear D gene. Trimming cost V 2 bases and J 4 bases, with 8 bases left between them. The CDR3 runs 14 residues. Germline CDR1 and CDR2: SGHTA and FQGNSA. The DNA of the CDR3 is TGTGCCAGCAGCTTACAGGCCATTAATGAAAAACTGTTTTTT. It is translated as CASSLQAINEKLFF.

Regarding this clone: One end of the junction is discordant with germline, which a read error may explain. CDR3 nucleotides: TGTGCCAGCAGTGTTAGCGGGGGGCAAGGGACCCAGTACTTC. This codes for CASSVSGGQGTQYF. This chain links TRBV2 with TRBJ2-5, with 10 positions matching TRBD2. The CDR3 is 14 amino acids. Germline V gives CDR1 SNHLY, CDR2 FYNNEI.

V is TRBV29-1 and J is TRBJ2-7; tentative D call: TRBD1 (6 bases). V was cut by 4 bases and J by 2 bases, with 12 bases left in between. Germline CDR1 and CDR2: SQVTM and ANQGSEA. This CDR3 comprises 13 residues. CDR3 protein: CSVAPGAPYEQYF. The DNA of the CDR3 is TGCAGCGTTGCACCAGGGGCGCCCTACGAGCAGTACTTC.

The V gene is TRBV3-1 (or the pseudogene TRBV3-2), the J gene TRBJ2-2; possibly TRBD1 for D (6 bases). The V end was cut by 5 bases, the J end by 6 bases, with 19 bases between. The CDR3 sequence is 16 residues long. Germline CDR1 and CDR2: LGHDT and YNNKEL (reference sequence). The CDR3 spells CASSSGTILRSGELFF. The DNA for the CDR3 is TGTGCCAGCAGCTCCGGGACAATATTAAGGTCCGGGGAGCTGTTTTTT.

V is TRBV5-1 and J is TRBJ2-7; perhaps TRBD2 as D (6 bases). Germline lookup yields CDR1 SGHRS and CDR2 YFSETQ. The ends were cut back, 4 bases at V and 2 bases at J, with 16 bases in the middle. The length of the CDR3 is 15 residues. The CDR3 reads CASSRRDSVAYEQYF. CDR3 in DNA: TGCGCCAGCAGCCGTAGGGACTCGGTGGCCTACGAGCAGTACTTC.

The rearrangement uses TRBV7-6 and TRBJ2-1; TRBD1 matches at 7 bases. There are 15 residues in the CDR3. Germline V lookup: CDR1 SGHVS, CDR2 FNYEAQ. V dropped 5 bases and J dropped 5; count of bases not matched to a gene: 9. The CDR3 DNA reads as TGTGCCAGCAGCACAGCGGACAGGCTGGACAATGAGCAGTTCTTC. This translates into CASSTADRLDNEQFF. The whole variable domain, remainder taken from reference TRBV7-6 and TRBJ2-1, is GAGVSQSPRYKVTKRGQDVALRCDPISGHVSLYWYRQALGQGPEFLTYFNYEAQQDKSGLPNDRFSAERPEGSISTLTIQRTEQRDSAMYRCASSTADRLDNEQFFGPGTRLTVL.

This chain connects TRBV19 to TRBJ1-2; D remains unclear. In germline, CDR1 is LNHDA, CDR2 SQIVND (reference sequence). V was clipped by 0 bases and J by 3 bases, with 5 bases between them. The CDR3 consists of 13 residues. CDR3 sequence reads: CASSIDQDYGYTF. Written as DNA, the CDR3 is TGTGCCAGTAGTATAGACCAGGACTATGGCTACACCTTC. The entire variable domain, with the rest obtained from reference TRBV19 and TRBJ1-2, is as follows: DGGITQSPKYLFRKEGQNVTLSCEQNLNHDAMYWYRQDPGQGLRLIYYSQIVNDFQKGDIAEGYSVSREKKESFPLTVTSAQKNPTAFYLCASSIDQDYGYTFGSGTRLTVV.

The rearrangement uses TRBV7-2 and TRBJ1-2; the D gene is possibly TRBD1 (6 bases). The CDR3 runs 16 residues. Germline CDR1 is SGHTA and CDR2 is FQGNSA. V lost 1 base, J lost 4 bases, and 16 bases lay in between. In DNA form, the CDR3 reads TGTGCCAGCAGCTTAGAGCCACAGGGTGTCGGCTATGGCTACACCTTC. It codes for CASSLEPQGVGYGYTF.

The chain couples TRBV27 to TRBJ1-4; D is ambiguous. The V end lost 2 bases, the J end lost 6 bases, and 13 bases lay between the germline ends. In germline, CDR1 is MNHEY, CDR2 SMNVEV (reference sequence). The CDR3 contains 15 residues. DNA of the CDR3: TGTGCCAGCAGTTTAAATCCGTCCCCGTATGAAAAACTGTTTTTT. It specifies CASSLNPSPYEKLFF. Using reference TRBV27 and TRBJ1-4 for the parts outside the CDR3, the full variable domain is EAQVTQNPRYLITVTGKKLTVTCSQNMNHEYMSWYRQDPGLGLRQIYYSMNVEVTDKGDVPEGYKVSRKEKRNFPLILESPSPNQTSLYFCASSLNPSPYEKLFFGSGTQLSVL.

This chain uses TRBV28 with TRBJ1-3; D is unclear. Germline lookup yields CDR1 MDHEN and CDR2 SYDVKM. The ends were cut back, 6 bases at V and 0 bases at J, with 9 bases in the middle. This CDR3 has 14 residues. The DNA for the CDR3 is TGTGCCAGCAGACCGACATTCTCTGGAAACACCATATATTTT. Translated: CASRPTFSGNTIYF.

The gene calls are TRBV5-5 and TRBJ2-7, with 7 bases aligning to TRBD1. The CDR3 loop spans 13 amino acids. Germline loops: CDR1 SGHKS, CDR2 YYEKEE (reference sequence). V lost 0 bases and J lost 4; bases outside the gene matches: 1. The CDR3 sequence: CASSLGTGYEQYF. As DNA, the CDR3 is TGTGCCAGCAGCTTGGGGACAGGTTACGAGCAGTACTTC.

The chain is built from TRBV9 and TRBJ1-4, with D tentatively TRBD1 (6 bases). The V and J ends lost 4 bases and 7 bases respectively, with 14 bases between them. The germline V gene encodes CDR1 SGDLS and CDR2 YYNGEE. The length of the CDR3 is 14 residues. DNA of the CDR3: TGTGCCAGCAGCCCAGAGGCAGGGGCTGAAAAACTGTTTTTT. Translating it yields CASSPEAGAEKLFF. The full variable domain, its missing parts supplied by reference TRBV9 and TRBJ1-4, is DSGVTQTPKHLITATGQRVTLRCSPRSGDLSVYWYQQSLDQGLQFLIQYYNGEERAKGNILERFSAQQFPDLHSELNLSSLELGDSALYFCASSPEAGAEKLFFGSGTQLSVL.

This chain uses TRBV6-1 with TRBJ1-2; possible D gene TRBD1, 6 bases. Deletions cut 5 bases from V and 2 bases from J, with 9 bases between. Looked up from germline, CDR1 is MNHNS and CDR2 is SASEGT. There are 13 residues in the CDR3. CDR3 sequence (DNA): TGTGCCAGCAGTCCAGGGGTAAACTATGGCTACACCTTC. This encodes CASSPGVNYGYTF.

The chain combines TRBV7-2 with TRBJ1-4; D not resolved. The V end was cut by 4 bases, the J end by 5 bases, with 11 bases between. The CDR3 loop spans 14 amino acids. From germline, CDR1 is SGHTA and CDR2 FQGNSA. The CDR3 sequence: CASSSAGANEKLFF. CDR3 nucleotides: TGTGCCAGCAGCTCTGCGGGCGCCAATGAAAAACTGTTTTTT.

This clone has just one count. CDR3 residues: CASSYLLGLAANEQYF. In DNA form, the CDR3 reads TGTGCCAGCAGTTACCTACTTGGACTAGCGGCCAACGAGCAGTACTTC. This chain links TRBV6-5 with TRBJ2-7; 10 nucleotides agree with TRBD2. Germline CDR1 reads MNHEY; CDR2 reads SVGAGI. The length of the CDR3 is 16 residues. V shed 2 bases, J shed 5 bases, and the junction held 9 bases outside the gene matches.

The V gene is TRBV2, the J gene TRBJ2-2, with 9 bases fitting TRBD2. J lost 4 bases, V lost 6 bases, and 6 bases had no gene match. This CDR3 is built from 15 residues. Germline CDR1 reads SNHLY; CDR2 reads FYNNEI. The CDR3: CASSPKTSGTGELFF. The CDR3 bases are TGTGCCAGCAGCCCAAAGACTAGCGGCACCGGGGAGCTGTTTTTT.

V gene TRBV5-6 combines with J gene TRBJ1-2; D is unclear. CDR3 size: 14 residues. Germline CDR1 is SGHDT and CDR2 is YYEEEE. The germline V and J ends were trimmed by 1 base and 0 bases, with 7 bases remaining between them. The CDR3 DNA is TGTGCCAGCAGCTTGCCCGGTTCTAACTATGGCTACACCTTC. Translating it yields CASSLPGSNYGYTF.

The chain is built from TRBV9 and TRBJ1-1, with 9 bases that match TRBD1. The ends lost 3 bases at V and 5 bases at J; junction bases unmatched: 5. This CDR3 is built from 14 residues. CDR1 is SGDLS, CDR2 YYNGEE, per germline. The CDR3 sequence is CASSGTGARTEAFF. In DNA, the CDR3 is TGTGCCAGCAGCGGGACAGGGGCGCGAACTGAAGCTTTCTTT.

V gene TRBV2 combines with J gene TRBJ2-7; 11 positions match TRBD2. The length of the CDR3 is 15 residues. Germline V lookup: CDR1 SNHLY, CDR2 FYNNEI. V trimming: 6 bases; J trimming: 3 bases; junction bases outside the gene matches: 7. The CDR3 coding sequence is TGTGCCAGCAGGGTTACTAGCGGGAGAATCTACGAGCAGTACTTC. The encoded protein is CASRVTSGRIYEQYF.

CDR3 residues: CASRGQRNEKLFF. The CDR3 nucleotides are TGTGCCAGCAGGGGACAGAGGAATGAAAAACTGTTTTTT. The chain is built from TRBV2 and TRBJ1-4; 7 bases align to TRBD1. Germline V gene sequence: CDR1 SNHLY, CDR2 FYNNEI. The CDR3 loop spans 13 amino acids. V shed 6 bases and J 5 bases; nucleotides not matched to a gene: 3.

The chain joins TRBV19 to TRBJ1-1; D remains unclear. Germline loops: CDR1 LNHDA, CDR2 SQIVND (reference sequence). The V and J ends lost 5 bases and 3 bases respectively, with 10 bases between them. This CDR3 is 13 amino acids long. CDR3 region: CASSVTADTEAFF. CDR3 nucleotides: TGTGCCAGTAGTGTTACGGCGGACACTGAAGCTTTCTTT.

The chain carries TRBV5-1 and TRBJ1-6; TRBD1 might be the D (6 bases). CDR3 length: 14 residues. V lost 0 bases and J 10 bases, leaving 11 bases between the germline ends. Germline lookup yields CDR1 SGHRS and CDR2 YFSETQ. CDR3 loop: CASSLDREGSPLHF. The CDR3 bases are TGCGCCAGCAGCTTGGACAGGGAGGGCTCACCCCTCCACTTT.

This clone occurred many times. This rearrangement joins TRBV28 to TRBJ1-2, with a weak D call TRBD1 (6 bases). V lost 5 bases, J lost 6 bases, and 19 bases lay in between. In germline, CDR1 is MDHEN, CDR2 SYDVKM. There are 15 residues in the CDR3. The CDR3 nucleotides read TGTGCCAGCAGTGGGGAAGGACAGATCGTCGATGGCTACACCTTC. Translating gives CASSGEGQIVDGYTF.

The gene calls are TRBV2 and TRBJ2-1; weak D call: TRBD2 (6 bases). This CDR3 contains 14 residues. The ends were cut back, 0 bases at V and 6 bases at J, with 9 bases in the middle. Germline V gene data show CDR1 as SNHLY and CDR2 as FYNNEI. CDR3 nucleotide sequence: TGTGCCAGCAGTGAAGCGCAGGGAGGCAATGAGCAGTTCTTC. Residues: CASSEAQGGNEQFF.

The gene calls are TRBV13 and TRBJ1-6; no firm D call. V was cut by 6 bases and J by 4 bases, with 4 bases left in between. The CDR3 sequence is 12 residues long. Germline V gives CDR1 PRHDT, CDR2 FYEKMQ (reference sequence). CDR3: CASRQYNSPLHF. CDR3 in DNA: TGTGCCAGCAGACAGTATAATTCACCCCTCCACTTT.

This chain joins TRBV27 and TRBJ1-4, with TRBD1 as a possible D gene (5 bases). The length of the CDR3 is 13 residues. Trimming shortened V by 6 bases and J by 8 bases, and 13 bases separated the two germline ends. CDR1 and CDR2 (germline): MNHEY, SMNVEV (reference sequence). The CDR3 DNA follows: TGTGCCAGCAGGGATGCAGGGTCGGAAAAACTGTTTTTT. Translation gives CASRDAGSEKLFF.